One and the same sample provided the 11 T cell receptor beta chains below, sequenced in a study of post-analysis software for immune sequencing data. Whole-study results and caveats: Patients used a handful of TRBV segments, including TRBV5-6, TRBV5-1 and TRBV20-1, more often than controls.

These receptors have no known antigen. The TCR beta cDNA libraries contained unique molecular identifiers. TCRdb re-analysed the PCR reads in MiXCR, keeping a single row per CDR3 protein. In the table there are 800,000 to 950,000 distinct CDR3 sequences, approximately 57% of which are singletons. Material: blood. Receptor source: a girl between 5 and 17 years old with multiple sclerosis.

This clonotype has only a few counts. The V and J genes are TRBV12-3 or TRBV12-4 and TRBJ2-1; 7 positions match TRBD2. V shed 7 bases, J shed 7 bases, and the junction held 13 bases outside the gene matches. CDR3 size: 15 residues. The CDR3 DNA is TGTGCCAGCATCCCTGACGGGGAGGGGTTTAATGAGCAGTTCTTC. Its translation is CASIPDGEGFNEQFF.

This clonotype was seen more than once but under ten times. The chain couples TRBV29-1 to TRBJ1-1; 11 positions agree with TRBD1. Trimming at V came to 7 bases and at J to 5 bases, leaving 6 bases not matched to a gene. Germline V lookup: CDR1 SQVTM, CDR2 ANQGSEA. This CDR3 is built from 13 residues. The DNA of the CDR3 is TGCAGCGCGGGGACAGGGGGACGGACTGAAGCTTTCTTT. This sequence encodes CSAGTGGRTEAFF.

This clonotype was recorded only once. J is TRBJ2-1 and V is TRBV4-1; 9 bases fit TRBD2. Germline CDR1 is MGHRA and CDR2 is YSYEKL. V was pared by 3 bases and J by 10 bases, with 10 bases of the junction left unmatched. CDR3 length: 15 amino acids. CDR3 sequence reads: CASSQATSGLREQFF. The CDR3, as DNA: TGCGCCAGCAGCCAGGCGACTAGCGGCCTCAGGGAGCAGTTCTTC.

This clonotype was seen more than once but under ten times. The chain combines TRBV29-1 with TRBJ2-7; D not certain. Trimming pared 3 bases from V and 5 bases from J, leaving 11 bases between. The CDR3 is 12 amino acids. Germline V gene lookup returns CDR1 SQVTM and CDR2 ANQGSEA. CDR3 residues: CSVESFAHEQYF. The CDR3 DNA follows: TGCAGCGTTGAGAGTTTTGCACACGAGCAGTACTTC.

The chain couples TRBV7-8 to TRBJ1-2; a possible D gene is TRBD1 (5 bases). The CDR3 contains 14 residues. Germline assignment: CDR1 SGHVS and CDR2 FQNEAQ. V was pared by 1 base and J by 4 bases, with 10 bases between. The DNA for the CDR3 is TGTGCCAGCAGCTTAGGACAGTCCCCCTATGGCTACACCTTC. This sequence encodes CASSLGQSPYGYTF.

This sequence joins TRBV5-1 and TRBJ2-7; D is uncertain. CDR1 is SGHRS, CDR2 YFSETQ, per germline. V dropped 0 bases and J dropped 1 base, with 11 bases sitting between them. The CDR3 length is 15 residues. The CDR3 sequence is CASSLDFARSYEQYF. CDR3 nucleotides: TGCGCCAGCAGCTTGGACTTCGCGCGGTCCTACGAGCAGTACTTC.

The CDR3 nucleotides are TGCAGTGCAGAAAACCCTAGGACTAGCGGGATTTCCAAAAACATTCAGTACTTC. Translating gives CSAENPRTSGISKNIQYF. The chain couples TRBV20-1 to TRBJ2-4; TRBD2 aligns across 12 bases. There are 18 residues in the CDR3. The germline CDR1 and CDR2 sequences are DFQATT and SNEGSKA (reference sequence). The junction had 14 bases not matched to a gene; V was cut back by 6 bases and J by 2 bases.

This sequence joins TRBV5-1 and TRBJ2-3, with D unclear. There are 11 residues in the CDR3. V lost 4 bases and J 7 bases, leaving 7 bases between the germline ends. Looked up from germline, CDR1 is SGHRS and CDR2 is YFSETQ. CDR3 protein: CASSADNTQYF. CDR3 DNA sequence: TGCGCCAGCAGCGCAGACAATACGCAGTATTTT.

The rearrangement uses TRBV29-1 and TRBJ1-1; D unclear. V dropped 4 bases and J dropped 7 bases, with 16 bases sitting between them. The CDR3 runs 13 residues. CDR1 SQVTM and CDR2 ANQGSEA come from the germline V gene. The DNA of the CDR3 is TGCAGCGTTGGAGGAGTCCTCATCAATGAAGCTTTCTTT. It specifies CSVGGVLINEAFF.

CDR3 loop: CASSSPAVLNTEAFF. The CDR3 DNA reads TGTGCCAGCAGCTCCCCGGCCGTCTTGAACACTGAAGCTTTCTTT. V gene TRBV5-5 combines with J gene TRBJ1-1; D gene ambiguous. The germline V gene has CDR1 SGHKS and CDR2 YYEKEE (reference sequence). This CDR3 spans 15 amino acids. Trimming took 3 bases from V and 0 from J, leaving 12 bases between them.

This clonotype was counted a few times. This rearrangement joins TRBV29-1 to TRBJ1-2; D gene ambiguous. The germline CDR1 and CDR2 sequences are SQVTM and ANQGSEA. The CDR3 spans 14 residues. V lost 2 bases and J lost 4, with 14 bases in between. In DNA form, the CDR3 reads TGCAGCGTTGAATCGCAGGAAGGAGCCTATGGCTACACCTTC. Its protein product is CSVESQEGAYGYTF.